One sample yielded the 29 T cell receptor beta chains listed below, sequenced in a study of cytomegalovirus exposure and HLA in healthy donors. The PCR used 60 Vbeta and 13 Jbeta primers. Measured with immunoSEQ multiplex PCR; TCRdb has only the in-frame clones, and not every one. The table lists 85,000 to 100,000 clones, over 55% of them singletons. The sequenced sample was PBMCs. These TCRs come from a woman under 40 in good health and CMV-seronegative.

This clone was seen only a few times. V and J are TRBV18 and TRBJ2-5, with D possibly TRBD1 on 5 matching bases. Germline CDR1 KGHSH, CDR2 LQKENI. V lost 2 bases and J lost 3, with 7 bases in between. This CDR3 is 13 amino acids long. CDR3 in DNA: TGTGCCAGCTCACCAGACAGAGAAGAGACCCAGTACTTC. Translating gives CASSPDREETQYF.

The chain employs TRBV30 and TRBJ2-5; tentative D call: TRBD2 (7 bases). Germline CDR1 reads GTSNPN; CDR2 reads SVGIG (reference sequence). The CDR3 sequence is 12 residues long. V dropped 2 bases and J dropped 5 bases, with 9 bases sitting between them. The CDR3 DNA reads TGTGCCTGGAGTAGGGGGGGGGAGACCCAGTACTTC. This translates into CAWSRGGETQYF.

The CDR3 bases are TGCGCCAGCAGCTTGGATTGGCGGGGGGGCGGTTCGGAGACCCAGTACTTC. This gives the protein CASSLDWRGGGSETQYF. The rearrangement links TRBV5-1 to TRBJ2-5; 9 bases agree with TRBD2. The germline gives CDR1 SGHRS, CDR2 YFSETQ. The ends lost 0 bases at V and 5 bases at J; junction bases unmatched: 11. This CDR3 has 17 residues.

This clone has only one observation. The chain links TRBV9 to TRBJ1-2; 7 positions agree with TRBD1. Germline V lookup: CDR1 SGDLS, CDR2 YYNGEE. Trimming removed 4 bases from V and 4 bases from J; junction bases left unmatched: 7. The CDR3 has 14 amino acids. The CDR3 protein is CASSPPGQSYGYTF. The CDR3, as DNA: TGTGCCAGCAGCCCCCCGGGACAGAGCTATGGCTACACCTTC. Using reference TRBV9 and TRBJ1-2 for the parts outside the CDR3, the full variable domain is DSGVTQTPKHLITATGQRVTLRCSPRSGDLSVYWYQQSLDQGLQFLIQYYNGEERAKGNILERFSAQQFPDLHSELNLSSLELGDSALYFCASSPPGQSYGYTFGSGTRLTVV.

CDR3 sequence: CASSQELRRDTQYF. The CDR3 DNA is TGTGCCAGCAGCCAAGAACTTCGGCGGGATACGCAGTATTTT. The chain carries TRBV4-2 and TRBJ2-3; no clear D gene. Germline V lookup: CDR1 LGHNA, CDR2 YNFKEQ. This CDR3 comprises 14 residues. The ends were cut back, 0 bases at V and 6 bases at J, with 10 bases in the middle.

This chain joins TRBV4-1 and TRBJ2-7; 10 nucleotides line up with TRBD1. Per germline, CDR1 MGHRA and CDR2 YSYEKL. The ends lost 0 bases at V and 4 bases at J; junction bases unmatched: 3. The CDR3 is made up of 15 amino acids. The CDR3 is CASSQERGQGYEQYF. CDR3 nucleotide sequence: TGCGCCAGCAGCCAAGAAAGGGGACAGGGGTACGAGCAGTACTTC.

This clone was detected once. This chain uses TRBV7-2 with TRBJ1-5; 10 nucleotides agree with TRBD1. Germline V CDR1 and CDR2: SGHTA, FQGNSA. The CDR3 is 15 amino acids. Unmatched junction bases numbered 8, after V lost 5 bases and J lost 7 bases. The CDR3 DNA follows: TGTGCCAGCAGCCCGACAGGGGGCGCTTGGCAGCCCCAGCATTTT. Translated: CASSPTGGAWQPQHF.

This chain connects TRBV5-6 to TRBJ1-5; 7 positions match TRBD1. Germline CDR1 SGHDT, CDR2 YYEEEE. Trimming at V came to 4 bases and at J to 6 bases, leaving 10 bases not matched to a gene. This CDR3 contains 15 residues. DNA for the CDR3: TGTGCCAGCAGCGAAGGGGGCAGGGATGTTCAGCCCCAGCATTTT. It specifies CASSEGGRDVQPQHF.

The V call is TRBV5-1, the J call TRBJ1-2, with 9 bases matching TRBD1. This CDR3 is built from 15 residues. CDR1 SGHRS and CDR2 YFSETQ come from the germline V gene. The V gene end was trimmed by 2 bases and the J gene end by 2 bases; junction bases not matched to a gene: 4. CDR3 sequence reads: CASSLTGTGNYGYTF. CDR3 nucleotides: TGCGCCAGCAGCTTAACCGGGACAGGGAACTATGGCTACACCTTC.

This clone was found a few times. The chain carries TRBV5-4 and TRBJ2-2; D remains ambiguous. The germline V gene encodes CDR1 SGHNT and CDR2 YYREEE (reference sequence). The CDR3 has 13 amino acids. V was clipped by 4 bases and J by 3 bases, with 7 bases between them. The CDR3 sequence is CASSPLDTGELFF. CDR3 in DNA: TGTGCCAGCAGCCCTCTCGACACCGGGGAGCTGTTTTTT.

J is TRBJ2-1 and V is TRBV6-5; the D gene is possibly TRBD2 (5 bases). Germline V gene sequence: CDR1 MNHEY, CDR2 SVGAGI. V was cut by 0 bases and J by 8 bases, with 14 bases left in between. The CDR3 loop spans 15 amino acids. CDR3 sequence: CASSYSIVLGDEQFF. The CDR3 DNA is TGTGCCAGCAGTTACTCGATTGTACTCGGGGATGAGCAGTTCTTC.

V and J are TRBV2 and TRBJ1-5; TRBD1 agrees at 10 bases. V shed 2 bases, J shed 5 bases, and the junction held 9 bases outside the gene matches. The germline CDR1 and CDR2 sequences are SNHLY and FYNNEI. The CDR3 extends over 17 amino acids. The CDR3 region is CASSEIPGQGSDQPQHF. CDR3 nucleotides: TGTGCCAGCAGTGAAATTCCGGGACAGGGGAGCGATCAGCCCCAGCATTTT.

This chain joins TRBV6-1 and TRBJ2-5, with D maybe TRBD1 (5 bases). Trimming took off 2 bases at V and 2 bases at J, with 9 bases between the two ends. Germline assignment: CDR1 MNHNS and CDR2 SASEGT. This CDR3 comprises 14 residues. The CDR3 region is CASSENGHQETQYF. The CDR3 nucleotides read TGTGCCAGCAGTGAAAATGGACATCAAGAGACCCAGTACTTC.

The chain is built from TRBV5-5 and TRBJ1-6; 8 positions agree with TRBD1. J lost 5 bases, V lost 5 bases, and 6 bases had no gene match. This CDR3 has 15 amino acids. CDR1 SGHKS and CDR2 YYEKEE come from the germline V gene (reference sequence). The CDR3 DNA reads TGTGCCAGCAGGGGCCAGGGGGCGAATAATTCACCCCTCCACTTT. It codes for CASRGQGANNSPLHF.

The gene calls are TRBV6-5 and TRBJ2-7, with 7 nucleotides matching TRBD1. The trim removed 4 bases at V and 2 bases at J, leaving 11 bases unmatched. CDR3 length: 16 amino acids. Germline CDR1 reads MNHEY; CDR2 reads SVGAGI. CDR3 amino acids: CASSSNRKTGAYEQYF. For the CDR3, the DNA is TGTGCCAGCAGTTCCAACCGAAAAACAGGGGCCTACGAGCAGTACTTC.

The V and J genes are TRBV30 and TRBJ2-2, with TRBD2 identical over 7 bases. The CDR3 covers 16 residues. The V gene end was trimmed by 2 bases and the J gene end by 4 bases; junction bases not matched to a gene: 10. In germline, CDR1 is GTSNPN, CDR2 SVGIG (reference sequence). The CDR3 reads CAWSRGLGDGTGELFF. In DNA, the CDR3 is TGTGCCTGGAGTCGCGGACTAGGGGATGGCACCGGGGAGCTGTTTTTT.

CDR3 loop: CASRGAQVTQYF. The CDR3 DNA follows: TGTGCCAGCAGGGGGGCGCAGGTAACCCAGTACTTC. The chain combines TRBV6-5 with TRBJ2-5, with D tentatively TRBD1 (6 bases). Trimming removed 6 bases from V and 8 bases from J, with 13 bases in between. This CDR3 is 12 amino acids long. CDR1 is MNHEY, CDR2 SVGAGI, per germline.

The chain recombines TRBV15 with TRBJ1-1; unclear D gene. The CDR3 has 13 amino acids. From germline, CDR1 is LNHNV and CDR2 YYDKDF (reference sequence). Trimming took 3 bases from V and 0 from J, leaving 5 bases between them. The CDR3 reads CATSSYLNTEAFF. As DNA, the CDR3 is TGTGCCACCAGCAGCTACTTGAACACTGAAGCTTTCTTT. Using reference TRBV15 and TRBJ1-1 for the parts outside the CDR3, the full variable domain is DAMVIQNPRYQVTQFGKPVTLSCSQTLNHNVMYWYQQKSSQAPKLLFHYYDKDFNNEADTPDNFQSRRPNTSFCFLDIRSPGLGDTAMYLCATSSYLNTEAFFGQGTRLTVV.

The chain employs TRBV28 and TRBJ2-7; 8 positions match TRBD2. J was trimmed by 6 bases and V by 3 bases; bases with no gene match: 16. The CDR3 consists of 17 residues. In germline, CDR1 is MDHEN, CDR2 SYDVKM. CDR3 DNA sequence: TGTGCCAGCAGTTTGGTGGTAGCGGGATCATGGGGCGGCGAGCAGTACTTC. The encoded protein is CASSLVVAGSWGGEQYF.

This rearrangement joins TRBV20-1 to TRBJ1-1; D gene ambiguous. The germline V and J ends were trimmed by 6 bases and 10 bases, with 12 bases remaining between them. CDR3 length equals 10 residues. The germline gives CDR1 DFQATT, CDR2 SNEGSKA (reference sequence). CDR3 amino acids: CSAAILRAFF. The CDR3 nucleotides are TGCAGTGCCGCCATCCTACGAGCTTTCTTT.

J is TRBJ2-7 and V is TRBV28; tentatively, D is TRBD1 (6 bases). Trimming removed 4 bases at V and 4 bases at J, with 14 bases between. This CDR3 comprises 14 residues. Germline V gene data show CDR1 as MDHEN and CDR2 as SYDVKM. The CDR3 spells CASSSPGQTYEQYF. The CDR3 DNA is TGTGCCAGCAGTTCACCGGGACAAACTTACGAGCAGTACTTC. The variable domain in full, completed from reference TRBV28 and TRBJ2-7, reads DVKVTQSSRYLVKRTGEKVFLECVQDMDHENMFWYRQDPGLGLRLIYFSYDVKMKEKGDIPEGYSVSREKKERFSLILESASTNQTSMYLCASSSPGQTYEQYFGPGTRLTVT.

This chain uses TRBV11-2 with TRBJ2-3; D gene unclear. CDR1 and CDR2 from the germline V gene are SGHAT and FQNNGV. This CDR3 is 14 amino acids long. V was shortened by 1 base and J by 1 base, with 6 bases between the two germline ends. The CDR3 reads CASSLGGGTDTQYF. The CDR3 coding sequence is TGTGCCAGCAGCTTAGGCGGTGGCACAGATACGCAGTATTTT.

This clone was detected a few times. CDR3 DNA: TGTGCCAGCACGCAGGGAAATGAGCAGTTCTTC. Its translation is CASTQGNEQFF. The V gene is TRBV6-1, the J gene TRBJ2-1, with a weak D call TRBD1 (5 bases). This CDR3 comprises 11 residues. Germline CDR1 is MNHNS and CDR2 is SASEGT. The ends were cut back, 7 bases at V and 7 bases at J, with 8 bases in the middle.

CDR3 loop: CASAILAAFSEQYF. CDR3 sequence (DNA): TGTGCCAGCGCTATCCTAGCGGCTTTTTCCGAGCAGTACTTC. This chain connects TRBV6-6 to TRBJ2-7, with TRBD2 identical over 7 bases. Germline V CDR1 and CDR2: MNHNY, SVGAGI (reference sequence). Unmatched junction bases numbered 13, after V lost 8 bases and J lost 6 bases. The CDR3 runs 14 residues.

This chain joins TRBV9 and TRBJ2-1, with 7 bases matching TRBD2. V lost 4 bases to trimming and J lost 0 bases; unmatched junction nucleotides: 7. The CDR3 is made up of 16 amino acids. CDR1 and CDR2 (germline): SGDLS, YYNGEE. The CDR3 spells CASSPRAGSSYNEQFF. The CDR3 coding sequence is TGTGCCAGCAGCCCGAGAGCGGGGAGCTCCTACAATGAGCAGTTCTTC.

The chain couples TRBV7-9 to TRBJ2-7, with a possible D match to TRBD1 (5 bases). The CDR3 extends over 16 amino acids. CDR1 and CDR2 from the germline V gene are SEHNR and FQNEAQ (reference sequence). V lost 0 bases and J lost 3, with 15 bases in between. CDR3 region: CASSLANGARDYEQYF. DNA of the CDR3: TGTGCCAGCAGCTTAGCAAATGGGGCAAGGGACTACGAGCAGTACTTC.

V gene TRBV27 combines with J gene TRBJ1-4; D not certain. The CDR3 runs 16 residues. V lost 4 bases and J 0 bases, leaving 12 bases between the germline ends. The V gene's germline CDR1 is MNHEY and CDR2 SMNVEV (reference sequence). CDR3 region: CASSYMGRATNEKLFF. The CDR3 DNA follows: TGTGCCAGCAGTTATATGGGGAGGGCAACTAATGAAAAACTGTTTTTT.

The V and J genes are TRBV7-6 and TRBJ2-3; 10 bases agree with TRBD2. The CDR3 runs to 16 residues. Per germline, CDR1 SGHVS and CDR2 FNYEAQ. Trimming took 3 bases from V and 2 from J; bases not matched to a gene: 5. CDR3 bases: TGTGCCAGCAGCTTCTGGACTAGCGGAGACACAGATACGCAGTATTTT. Translated: CASSFWTSGDTDTQYF.

This rearrangement joins TRBV4-3 to TRBJ2-1, with unresolved D. V was shortened by 4 bases and J by 8 bases, with 18 bases between the two germline ends. The CDR3 totals 15 residues. Germline CDR1 LGHNA, CDR2 YSLEER. CDR3 DNA sequence: TGCGCCAGCAGCCCAGCTAGGCTAGTTGGCGATGAGCAGTTCTTC. Its protein is CASSPARLVGDEQFF.